A selection of T cell receptor beta chains follows, all from one sample in a study of OX40 agonist ivuxolimab in advanced cancers. Repertoires were generated with immunoSEQ multiplex PCR, while TCRdb's copy carries only in-frame clones and drops some. Here the sample spans approximately 68,000 clones, about 89% being singletons. The specimen was CD4+ or CD8+ T cells sorted from blood, collected in a trial of the OX40 agonist ivuxolimab. Receptor source: an adult with an advanced solid tumor such as melanoma, head and neck, liver or kidney cancer. Both conserved end residues are part of each CDR3. Each record gives: V gene, clone size, J gene, D gene, CDR3 protein, CDR3 DNA. A D gene is named only where the DNA matches it firmly. Size values are once, few and many counts, or a class for expanded clones, and some rows have none.

>TRBV28|-|TRBJ1-5|-
CALGSGNQPQHF
TGTGCCCTGGGGAGCGGCAATCAGCCCCAGCATTTT
>TRBV4-3|-|TRBJ1-2|-
CASSQTGAGGYTF
TGCGCCAGCAGCCAAACGGGGGCCGGGGGCTACACCTTC
>TRBV5-1|-|TRBJ1-4|TRBD1
CASSFTRTGRGEKLFF
TGCGCCAGCAGCTTTACCCGGACAGGGAGAGGAGAAAAACTGTTTTTT
>TRBV6-5|-|TRBJ1-2|-
CASSYRGLANYGYTF
TGTGCCAGCAGTTACCGGGGGTTAGCTAACTATGGCTACACCTTC
>TRBV20-1|-|TRBJ2-5|-
CSASGQETQYF
TGCAGTGCTAGCGGACAAGAGACCCAGTACTTC
>TRBV30|-|TRBJ1-1|-
CAWSVTGFTEAFF
TGTGCCTGGAGTGTAACAGGGTTCACTGAAGCTTTCTTT
>TRBV27|-|TRBJ2-5|-
CASSLGSGTQETQYF
TGTGCCAGCAGTTTAGGGTCGGGGACCCAAGAGACCCAGTACTTC
>TRBV19|-|TRBJ2-3|-
CALTADRTDTQYF
TGTGCCCTAACGGCGGACCGCACAGATACGCAGTATTTT
>TRBV19|-|TRBJ1-5|-
CASTLVGLARVNQPQHF
TGTGCCAGTACCCTCGTAGGGCTGGCCAGGGTCAATCAGCCCCAGCATTTT
>TRBV2|few|TRBJ1-4|TRBD1
CASKTGRIDEKLFF
TGTGCCAGCAAGACAGGGCGGATCGATGAAAAACTGTTTTTT
>TRBV19|few|TRBJ1-1|TRBD1
CATKTGGSSNTEAFF
TGTGCCACCAAAACAGGGGGGAGTTCGAACACTGAAGCTTTCTTT
>TRBV10-3|-|TRBJ1-3|-
CAISEAGPGNTIYF
TGTGCCATCAGTGAAGCAGGCCCTGGAAACACCATATATTTT
>TRBV28|-|TRBJ2-7|-
CASTVPGYEQYF
TGTGCCAGCACCGTGCCGGGATACGAGCAGTACTTC
>TRBV6-1|-|TRBJ2-2|-
CASSEGIGLLVGELFF
TGTGCCAGCAGTGAAGGGATCGGGCTTTTGGTCGGGGAGCTGTTTTTT
>TRBV27|few|TRBJ1-1|-
CASSRGTEAFF
TGTGCCAGCAGTAGGGGAACTGAAGCTTTCTTT
>TRBV10-3|-|TRBJ1-1|TRBD1
CAIGQGAAEAFF
TGTGCCATAGGACAGGGGGCCGCTGAAGCTTTCTTT
>TRBV19|-|TRBJ1-2|-
CASSIVSGGYTF
TGTGCCAGTAGTATTGTCAGCGGTGGCTACACCTTC
>TRBV6-1|-|TRBJ2-5|-
CASSEGQSPTEQYF
TGTGCCAGCAGTGAAGGACAGAGCCCTACGGAACAGTACTTC
>TRBV6-6|-|TRBJ2-7|-
CASSARGYEQYF
TGTGCCAGCAGCGCTCGGGGGTACGAGCAGTACTTC
>TRBV5-5|-|TRBJ1-3|TRBD1
CASRFTGDSGNTIYF
TGTGCCAGCAGGTTTACAGGGGACTCTGGAAACACCATATATTTT
>TRBV30|-|TRBJ2-2|-
CAWSVLLNTGELFF
TGTGCCTGGAGTGTGCTGCTGAACACCGGGGAGCTGTTTTTT
>TRBV5-1|-|TRBJ2-3|-
CASSSPKLITDTQYF
TGCGCCAGCAGCAGCCCCAAGTTAATCACAGATACGCAGTATTTT
>TRBV9|-|TRBJ1-5|TRBD1
CASSVGQGGDQPQHF
TGTGCCAGCAGCGTTGGACAGGGCGGGGATCAGCCCCAGCATTTT
>TRBV27|-|TRBJ2-3|TRBD2
CASSSGRSTDTQYF
TGTGCCAGCAGTAGCGGGAGGAGCACAGATACGCAGTATTTT
>TRBV6-5|-|TRBJ2-7|-
CASGRQGSYEQYF
TGTGCCAGCGGGAGGCAGGGATCCTACGAGCAGTACTTC
>TRBV19|-|TRBJ2-3|-
CASSRGADSFTDTQYF
TGTGCCAGTAGTAGGGGGGCGGACTCCTTCACAGATACGCAGTATTTT
>TRBV4-2|few|TRBJ1-2|TRBD1
CASSQAGQGNYGYTF
TGTGCCAGCAGCCAAGCGGGACAGGGAAACTATGGCTACACCTTC
>TRBV5-1|-|TRBJ2-1|TRBD2
CASSDLAGGGKGEQFF
TGCGCCAGCAGCGACCTAGCGGGAGGGGGGAAGGGTGAGCAGTTCTTC
>TRBV11-3|-|TRBJ1-5|-
CASSSWVCKGNNQPQHF
TGTGCCAGCAGCTCGTGGGTTTGTAAGGGTAACAATCAGCCCCAGCATTTT